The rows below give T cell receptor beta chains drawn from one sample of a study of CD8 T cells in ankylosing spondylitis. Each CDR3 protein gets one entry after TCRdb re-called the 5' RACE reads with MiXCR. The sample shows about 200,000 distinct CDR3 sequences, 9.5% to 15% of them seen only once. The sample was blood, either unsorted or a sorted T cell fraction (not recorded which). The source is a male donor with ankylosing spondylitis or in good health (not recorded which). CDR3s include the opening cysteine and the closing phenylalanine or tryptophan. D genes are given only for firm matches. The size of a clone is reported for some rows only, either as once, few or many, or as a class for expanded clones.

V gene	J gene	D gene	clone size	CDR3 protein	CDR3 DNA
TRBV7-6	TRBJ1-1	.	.	CASSLGESAEAFF	TGTGCCAGCAGCTTAGGCGAGTCGGCTGAAGCTTTCTTT
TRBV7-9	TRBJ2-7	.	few	CASSPASQRTTKQYF	TGTGCCAGCAGCCCAGCCTCACAGAGAACTACGAAGCAGTACTTC
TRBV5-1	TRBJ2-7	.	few	CASSLVAQSYEQYF	TGCGCCAGCAGCTTGGTCGCGCAATCCTACGAGCAGTACTTC
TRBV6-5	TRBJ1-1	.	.	CASSYSRGWEGLNTEAFF	TGTGCCAGCAGTTACTCGCGGGGTTGGGAGGGGTTGAACACTGAAGCTTTCTTT
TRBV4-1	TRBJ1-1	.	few	CASSQDRVEKNTEAFF	TGCGCCAGCAGCCAAGATCGGGTGGAGAAGAACACTGAAGCTTTCTTT
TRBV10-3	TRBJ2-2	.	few	CAAELKWGEGVVGELFF	TGTGCCGCTGAGCTTAAATGGGGAGAGGGGGTAGTAGGGGAGCTGTTTTTT
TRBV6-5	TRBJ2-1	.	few	CASSSPGWEQFF	TGTGCCAGCAGTTCCCCGGGCTGGGAGCAGTTCTTC
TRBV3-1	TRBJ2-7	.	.	CASSQDSAIPTYEQYF	TGTGCCAGCAGCCAAGATTCGGCCATCCCGACTTACGAGCAGTACTTC
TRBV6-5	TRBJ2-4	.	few	CASSYSPQTKTNKNIQYF	TGTGCCAGCAGTTACTCGCCCCAAACAAAGACCAACAAAAACATTCAGTACTTC
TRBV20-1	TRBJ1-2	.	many	CSAIPYGTEYGYTF	TGCAGTGCCATACCCTACGGGACGGAGTATGGCTACACCTTC
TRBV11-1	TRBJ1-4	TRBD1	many	CASSFLPGQGEINEKLFF	TGTGCCAGCAGCTTCCTACCGGGACAGGGGGAGATTAATGAAAAACTGTTTTTT
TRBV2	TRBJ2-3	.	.	CARSVPDTQYF	TGTGCCAGGTCGGTCCCAGATACGCAGTATTTT
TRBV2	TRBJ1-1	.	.	CASSGGAFF	TGTGCCAGCAGTGGTGGAGCTTTCTTT
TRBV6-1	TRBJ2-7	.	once	CASSADGPYEQYF	TGTGCCAGCAGCGCCGACGGGCCCTACGAGCAGTACTTC
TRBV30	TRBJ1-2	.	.	CAWSPSDSPYGYTF	TGTGCCTGGAGTCCCTCGGACTCTCCCTATGGCTACACCTTC
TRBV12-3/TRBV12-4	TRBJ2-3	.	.	CASSYGEGASTDTQYF	TGTGCCAGCAGTTATGGGGAGGGGGCTAGCACAGATACGCAGTATTTT
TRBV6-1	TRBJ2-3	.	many	CASSARRGTDTQYF	TGTGCCAGCAGTGCCCGGAGGGGGACAGATACGCAGTATTTT